Listed here is a single TCR beta chain. Its antigen is still unknown. No much larger clonotype is one base removed from it; base qualities were not supplied. This sample is drawn from a study of blood T cell repertoires in COVID-19 (dated by TCRdb to about 2020). As for the study more broadly: Collaborator samples came from the United States, Italy and Spain and covered acute and convalescent phases of COVID-19. The samples were drawn from the first 160 participants of the ongoing ImmuneRACE study and from 1,254 subjects provided by 6 global collaborators. The repertoires were made available in a free public database intended to serve as a resource for research on the immune response to SARS-CoV-2. Sample metadata almost always included a de-identified subject ID, COVID-19 status, age in years and sex. The dataset comprised deeply sampled blood TCRbeta repertoires from subjects exposed to, actively infected with, or recovered from COVID-19. Where available, HLA class I and class II types were taken from metadata supplied by the sample provider and were not determined by assay-based typing. The prospective study material was composed of cDNA or gDNA derived from T cells, B-cell-depleted T cells, or PBMCs.

CDR1 and CDR2 are drawn from the germline V gene: SGHRS, YFSETQ. The junction shows trimming of 0 bases on V and 3 bases on J, and the gene matches do not reach 3 bases of it. Taken from cysteine to phenylalanine, the CDR3 has 15 residues. Of all the DNA, just the CDR3 is kept, 45 bases in frame from base 1. One collaborating source in Seattle enrolled patients while the patients were actively infected and followed the patients over time throughout the course of disease. The collaborating institutions used their own protocols to collect whole blood in K2EDTA tubes. For TCRbeta analysis, collaborators shipped samples as frozen whole blood, isolated PBMCs, or DNA extracted from either of those sample types. TCRbeta CDR3 regions were amplified from genomic DNA by means of the immunoSEQ Assay, a bias-controlled multiplex PCR. The source study handled its data this way. Nucleated cell counts per sample were estimated from amplification of reference gene primers within the assay. To quantify the absolute abundance of each unique TCRbeta CDR3 rearrangement, sequence reads were collapsed and filtered. Productive Simpson clonality was computed per sample as the square root of Simpson's diversity index over productive rearrangements. Imported from immuneACCESS, the table was reduced by TCRdb to in-frame sequences with V and J called. These copies leave out some clones; in studies compared against another copy, an unresolved V gene accounts for under half, and the cause of the remainder is not known. V and J calls and clone size are copied from that table; D and trimming were computed from the DNA. The sample profile shows 200,000 to 250,000 clones; 80% to 90% of them were found once. The top ten constitute about 10% of the sample.

What the authors observed across the whole study: How much clinical and demographic metadata was included differed by source and by participant, and the metadata was provided uncurated.

This receptor was taken from a woman of 80 years or more with COVID-19, enrolled during active disease. The sample taken for sequencing was peripheral blood. The chain links TRBV5-1 with TRBJ2-1; TRBD1 lines up with 7 middle nucleotides. The CDR3 loop reads CASSLEGAIYNEQFF. The nucleotide sequence is TGCGCCAGCAGCTTGGAGGGGGCAATCTACAATGAGCAGTTCTTC.